Following are 19 T cell receptor beta chains from one sample sequenced in a study of Graves' ophthalmopathy and Graves' hyperthyroidism. Researchers took RNA transcripts and amplified TCR beta CDR3 regions from them. RT-PCR with HTBI primers came first, then second-round multiplex PCR. Using its own MiXCR run on the multiplex PCR reads, TCRdb lists one record per CDR3 protein. The sample lists hundreds of thousands of distinct CDR3 sequences; around a fifth were seen once. Sequencing was carried out using peripheral blood. The receptors shown here come from a woman between 18 and 29 years old with stable Graves' hyperthyroidism. Some clones in this sample may be carry-over from other donors' samples.

This clonotype was found many times. This rearrangement joins TRBV12-3 or TRBV12-4 to TRBJ1-5; TRBD1 matches at 7 bases. Germline trimming cut 0 bases from V and 5 bases from J; bases unmatched to any gene: 4. The length of the CDR3 is 15 residues. The CDR3 DNA is TGTGCCAGCAGTTTAGCTCCCGGGACAGATCAGCCCCAGCATTTT. Protein: CASSLAPGTDQPQHF.

This clonotype was seen at least ten times. This chain links TRBV6-5 with TRBJ1-2, with a tentative D call TRBD1 (5 bases). The CDR3 is 13 amino acids. Germline lookup yields CDR1 MNHEY and CDR2 SVGAGI. Trimming removed 7 bases at V and 2 bases at J, with 11 bases between. The CDR3 DNA reads TGTGCCAGCAACCCCAGGGAGAACTATGGCTACACCTTC. It encodes CASNPRENYGYTF.

This clonotype has only a few counts. The V gene is TRBV7-9, the J gene TRBJ1-2; weak D call: TRBD1 (5 bases). CDR1 and CDR2 (germline): SEHNR, FQNEAQ (reference sequence). The CDR3 is 15 residues long. V shed 2 bases and J shed 6 bases, with 16 bases lying between them. The CDR3: CASSLMGVERNGYTF. In nucleotides, the CDR3 is TGTGCCAGCAGCTTAATGGGGGTCGAGCGGAATGGCTACACCTTC.

This chain connects TRBV12-5 to TRBJ1-2; D possibly corresponds to TRBD1 (5 bases). Germline CDR1 reads LGHNT; CDR2 reads FRNRAP. CDR3 size: 14 residues. V was pared by 1 base and J by 0 bases, with 6 bases between. The CDR3 DNA reads as TGTGCTAGTGGTTTGGGACAGTCTAACTATGGCTACACCTTC. Its translation: CASGLGQSNYGYTF.

In this sample, this clonotype turned up many times. This sequence joins TRBV6-1 and TRBJ1-5; possibly TRBD1 for D (6 bases). The V end was cut by 6 bases, the J end by 2 bases, with 14 bases between. This CDR3 region has 15 residues. Germline V gene lookup returns CDR1 MNHNS and CDR2 SASEGT. CDR3 amino acids: CASSPGQIGNQPQHF. The DNA of the CDR3 is TGTGCCAGCAGCCCGGGACAAATCGGCAATCAGCCCCAGCATTTT.

As to this clonotype: At one of its ends the junction is not consistent with the germline gene, which may arise from a read error. The chain couples TRBV7-9 to TRBJ1-1; no definite D call. The germline gives CDR1 SEHNR, CDR2 FQNEAQ (reference sequence). The CDR3 has 12 amino acids. CDR3 residues: CASSVRNLEAVF. In DNA form, the CDR3 reads TGTGCCAGCAGCGTCAGAAACCTTGAAGCTGTCTTT.

Notes on this clonotype: A read error is possible here, since a much larger clone lies one base away. This rearrangement joins TRBV7-3 to TRBJ2-5; D possibly corresponds to TRBD1 (5 bases). With 3 bases removed from V and 4 bases from J, the gap between germline ends came to 12 bases. Germline V gives CDR1 SGHTA, CDR2 FQGTGA. The CDR3 runs to 14 residues. In DNA, the CDR3 is TGTGCCAGCAGCTTGGAAGGGGCCCCAGAGACCCAGTACTTC. Its translation is CASSLEGAPETQYF.

The chain employs TRBV5-1 and TRBJ1-1; D call uncertain. CDR3 length: 15 amino acids. V lost 0 bases and J 6 bases, leaving 15 bases between the germline ends. Germline V gene data show CDR1 as SGHRS and CDR2 as YFSETQ. DNA of the CDR3: TGCGCCAGCAGCTTGGACGGGATGGAGGGCGCTGAAGCTTTCTTT. Translated: CASSLDGMEGAEAFF. Based on the CDR3 plus reference TRBV5-1 and TRBJ1-1, the full variable domain is KAGVTQTPRYLIKTRGQQVTLSCSPISGHRSVSWYQQTPGQGLQFLFEYFSETQRNKGNFPGRFSGRQFSNSRSEMNVSTLELGDSALYLCASSLDGMEGAEAFFGQGTRLTVV.

There are a few counts of this clonotype. The chain has TRBV5-1 and TRBJ2-7, with 11 positions matching TRBD2. CDR1 is SGHRS, CDR2 YFSETQ, per germline. CDR3 size: 17 residues. Losses at the gene ends were 4 bases for V and 0 bases for J; bases not matched to a gene: 9. The CDR3 is CASSRLAGGNSSYEQYF. The CDR3 DNA reads TGCGCCAGCAGCCGGCTAGCGGGGGGCAACTCCTCCTACGAGCAGTACTTC.

This clonotype was picked up many times. The chain links TRBV7-2 to TRBJ2-4; 7 nucleotides line up with TRBD2. CDR1 and CDR2 from the germline V gene are SGHTA and FQGNSA. The V and J ends lost 6 bases and 2 bases, in that order; junction bases with no gene match: 10. The CDR3 covers 16 residues. Written as DNA, the CDR3 is TGTGCCAGCAGACTGGTTGGGAGGGCGACCAAAAACATTCAGTACTTC. This translates into CASRLVGRATKNIQYF.

J is TRBJ2-5 and V is TRBV20-1; D is unresolved. Trimming pared 4 bases from V and 0 bases from J, leaving 9 bases between. CDR3 size: 13 residues. CDR1 and CDR2 from the germline V gene are DFQATT and SNEGSKA (reference sequence). The CDR3 reads CSANTANQETQYF. In DNA form, the CDR3 reads TGCAGTGCTAACACGGCTAACCAAGAGACCCAGTACTTC.

This clonotype was observed a handful of times. This chain connects TRBV20-1 to TRBJ2-5; tentatively, D is TRBD1 or TRBD2 (6 bases each). Per the germline V gene, CDR1 is DFQATT and CDR2 is SNEGSKA (reference sequence). Trimming took off 5 bases at V and 5 bases at J, with 15 bases between the two ends. This CDR3 region has 13 residues. The CDR3 loop reads CSAASGAGETQYF. CDR3 in DNA: TGCAGTGCTGCCTCGGGGGCGGGGGAGACCCAGTACTTC.

At least ten counts were recorded for this clonotype. The V gene is TRBV20-1, the J gene TRBJ2-7, with 7 bases matching TRBD1. V lost 5 bases and J lost 2; bases outside the gene matches: 6. Germline V gene lookup returns CDR1 DFQATT and CDR2 SNEGSKA (reference sequence). This CDR3 spans 13 amino acids. CDR3 sequence reads: CSAGLTGTYEQYF. The CDR3 bases are TGCAGTGCTGGATTGACAGGGACCTACGAGCAGTACTTC.

This chain connects TRBV19 to TRBJ2-7; no firm D call. CDR1 and CDR2 from the germline V gene are LNHDA and SQIVND (reference sequence). V gave up 3 bases and J gave up 4 bases, with 16 bases separating them. The length of the CDR3 is 15 residues. CDR3 amino acids: CASSMSPRSVYEQYF. The CDR3, as DNA: TGTGCCAGTAGTATGTCGCCCCGGTCGGTTTACGAGCAGTACTTC. Based on the CDR3 plus reference TRBV19 and TRBJ2-7, the full variable domain is DGGITQSPKYLFRKEGQNVTLSCEQNLNHDAMYWYRQDPGQGLRLIYYSQIVNDFQKGDIAEGYSVSREKKESFPLTVTSAQKNPTAFYLCASSMSPRSVYEQYFGPGTRLTVT.

V gene TRBV19 combines with J gene TRBJ2-6; a possible D gene is TRBD1 (5 bases). The CDR3 is 12 amino acids. With 6 bases removed from V and 12 bases from J, the gap between germline ends came to 12 bases. Germline lookup yields CDR1 LNHDA and CDR2 SQIVND (reference sequence). The CDR3 sequence is CASRRGPGVLTF. The CDR3 coding sequence is TGTGCCAGTAGAAGGGGCCCTGGCGTCCTGACTTTC. The full variable domain, rest sourced from reference TRBV19 and TRBJ2-6, is DGGITQSPKYLFRKEGQNVTLSCEQNLNHDAMYWYRQDPGQGLRLIYYSQIVNDFQKGDIAEGYSVSREKKESFPLTVTSAQKNPTAFYLCASRRGPGVLTFGAGSRLTVL.

In this sample, this clonotype turned up many times. This chain links TRBV6-5 with TRBJ1-1; a weak D match, TRBD1 (5 bases). CDR1 MNHEY and CDR2 SVGAGI come from the germline V gene. The CDR3 length is 14 residues. V was cut by 2 bases and J by 2 bases, with 9 bases left in between. CDR3 residues: CASSYRDPNTEAFF. In DNA, the CDR3 is TGTGCCAGCAGTTACCGGGACCCTAACACTGAAGCTTTCTTT.

This clonotype occurred many times. This sequence joins TRBV5-1 and TRBJ1-2; 9 bases align to TRBD1. With 3 bases clipped from V and 7 bases from J, the junction kept 7 bases outside the gene matches. Germline V gives CDR1 SGHRS, CDR2 YFSETQ. The CDR3 contains 14 residues. Here the CDR3 reads CASSWDRADVGYTF. The CDR3 bases are TGCGCCAGCAGCTGGGACAGGGCTGATGTTGGCTACACCTTC. Based on the CDR3 plus reference TRBV5-1 and TRBJ1-2, the full variable domain is KAGVTQTPRYLIKTRGQQVTLSCSPISGHRSVSWYQQTPGQGLQFLFEYFSETQRNKGNFPGRFSGRQFSNSRSEMNVSTLELGDSALYLCASSWDRADVGYTFGSGTRLTVV.

There are a few counts of this clonotype. The germline gene is not matched at one end of the junction; a read error may be the cause. The V call is TRBV7-8, the J call TRBJ2-4; 7 bases map to TRBD2. Germline V gene lookup returns CDR1 SGHVS and CDR2 FQNEAQ. The CDR3 spans 17 residues. The CDR3 loop reads CASSLAGVGGSFNIKYF. In DNA form, the CDR3 reads TGTGCCAGCAGCTTAGCGGGGGTGGGCGGGAGTTTTAACATTAAGTACTTC.

This clonotype was counted between two and nine times. This chain joins TRBV12-3 or TRBV12-4 and TRBJ1-2; the D is unclear. V lost 1 base and J lost 2, with 8 bases in between. CDR3 length equals 14 residues. The CDR3, as DNA: TGTGCCAGCAGTTTAGAACACCGAAACTATGGCTACACCTTC. Protein sequence: CASSLEHRNYGYTF.